Below are 10 T cell receptor beta chains sequenced from a single sample in a study of shared clonotypes between healthy human individuals. TCRdb's table, derived via immunoSEQ multiplex PCR, lists solely in-frame clones and lacks some. The data show a few million clones, with approximately 94% seen just once and 0.14% held by the top ten. What was sequenced was naive CD4+ T cells sorted from blood. This sample's subset: CD45RA+ positively selected. The receptors were sampled from a man younger than 35 in good health.

This chain links TRBV27 with TRBJ2-4; the D is unclear. With 5 bases removed from V and 0 bases from J, the gap between germline ends came to 11 bases. The CDR3 spans 15 residues. The germline V gene encodes CDR1 MNHEY and CDR2 SMNVEV (reference sequence). CDR3 residues: CASSPAALAKNIQYF. The CDR3 coding sequence is TGTGCCAGCAGTCCTGCAGCACTAGCCAAAAACATTCAGTACTTC.

The V gene is TRBV19, the J gene TRBJ1-1, with D tentatively TRBD1 (5 bases). Trimming took 8 bases from V and 0 from J, leaving 10 bases between them. Per the germline V gene, CDR1 is LNHDA and CDR2 is SQIVND (reference sequence). The CDR3 covers 13 residues. The CDR3 sequence is CASSPGLNTEAFF. DNA of the CDR3: TGTGCCAGTTCCCCAGGGCTGAACACTGAAGCTTTCTTT.

The chain has TRBV10-2 and TRBJ1-1, with D possibly matching TRBD1 (6 bases). V lost 9 bases to trimming and J lost 1 base, with 12 bases between them. Germline V gene data show CDR1 as WSHSY and CDR2 as SAAADI. The CDR3 runs to 13 residues. The CDR3 here is CASTLQGNTEAFF. DNA of the CDR3: TGCGCCAGTACCTTACAGGGGAACACTGAAGCTTTCTTT.

Written as DNA, the CDR3 is TGTGCCTGGGCGAAGTCCTATAATTCACCCCTCCACTTT. It codes for CAWAKSYNSPLHF. V and J are TRBV28 and TRBJ1-6, with unresolved D. The CDR3 is 13 residues long. The germline V gene has CDR1 MDHEN and CDR2 SYDVKM. V dropped 11 bases and J dropped 1 base, with 9 bases sitting between them.

CDR3 DNA: TGTGCCAGCGGTAGGGGGGGCAGTGAAAAACTGTTTTTT. Protein sequence: CASGRGGSEKLFF. The chain combines TRBV2 with TRBJ1-4; perhaps TRBD1 as D (6 bases). Germline V CDR1 and CDR2: SNHLY, FYNNEI. V was clipped by 8 bases and J by 7 bases, with 14 bases between them. This CDR3 region has 13 residues.

The rearrangement uses TRBV30 and TRBJ1-2; possible D gene TRBD1, 6 bases. Trimming removed 0 bases at V and 7 bases at J, with 12 bases between. There are 13 residues in the CDR3. Germline V gene lookup returns CDR1 GTSNPN and CDR2 SVGIG (reference sequence). CDR3 DNA: TGTGCCTGGAGTGTAGGGGGTAGTAGTGGCTACACCTTC. Translated: CAWSVGGSSGYTF. Drawing the rest from reference TRBV30 and TRBJ1-2, the complete variable domain is SQTIHQWPATLVQPVGSPLSLECTVEGTSNPNLYWYRQAAGRGLQLLFYSVGIGQISSEVPQNLSASRPQDRQFILSSKKLLLSDSGFYLCAWSVGGSSGYTFGSGTRLTVV.

The chain is built from TRBV7-8 and TRBJ2-7, with a weak D call TRBD2 (6 bases). V shed 1 base and J shed 4 bases, with 17 bases lying between them. The CDR3 loop spans 16 amino acids. Per the germline V gene, CDR1 is SGHVS and CDR2 is FQNEAQ. CDR3 protein: CASSLVLRGGRYEQYF. CDR3 nucleotide sequence: TGTGCCAGCAGCTTAGTTCTCCGGGGAGGTCGTTACGAGCAGTACTTC.

The chain uses TRBV7-2 and TRBJ1-5; D perhaps matches TRBD1 (6 bases). V was cut by 5 bases and J by 7 bases, with 18 bases left in between. The CDR3 sequence is 15 residues long. In germline, CDR1 is SGHTA, CDR2 FQGNSA. In DNA, the CDR3 is TGTGCCAGCAGCCTCGAAACAGGGAATCGGCAGCCCCAGCATTTT. Its translation is CASSLETGNRQPQHF.

V and J are TRBV9 and TRBJ2-2; D is unresolved. The CDR3 is made up of 16 amino acids. V was trimmed by 0 bases and J by 7 bases, leaving 16 bases between them. CDR1 and CDR2 from the germline V gene are SGDLS and YYNGEE. The CDR3 nucleotides are TGTGCCAGCAGCGTAGAAAATCCAGGAACGGTCGGGGAGCTGTTTTTT. It is translated as CASSVENPGTVGELFF.

This rearrangement joins TRBV7-8 to TRBJ1-1; perhaps TRBD1 as D (5 bases). The CDR3 covers 15 residues. Trimming took off 1 base at V and 0 bases at J, with 9 bases between the two ends. From germline, CDR1 is SGHVS and CDR2 FQNEAQ. The CDR3 nucleotides are TGTGCCAGCAGCTTAGGACAGACCATGAACACTGAAGCTTTCTTT. Translation gives CASSLGQTMNTEAFF. The variable domain in full, completed from reference TRBV7-8 and TRBJ1-1, reads GAGVSQSPRYKVAKRGQDVALRCDPISGHVSLFWYQQALGQGPEFLTYFQNEAQLDKSGLPSDRFFAERPEGSVSTLKIQRTQQEDSAVYLCASSLGQTMNTEAFFGQGTRLTVV.